This passage covers 7 T cell receptor beta chains from one sample sequenced in a study of T cell repertoires in cytomegalovirus infection. Via MiXCR, TCRdb re-called the reads, giving one row per CDR3 protein. Found here are 650,000 to 850,000 distinct CDR3 sequences, roughly 29% of them singletons; the top ten hold about 12%. Their antigens remain unidentified. The material sequenced was cultured CD8+ T cells from PBMCs, taken from culture after CMV antigen stimulation. These receptors were obtained from a human donor in good health (CMV status not recorded). Some clones in this sample may be carry-over from other donors' samples.

This chain links TRBV6-5 with TRBJ2-5; TRBD2 aligns across 11 bases. The length of the CDR3 is 17 residues. V trimming: 5 bases; J trimming: 5 bases; junction bases outside the gene matches: 13. Per the germline V gene, CDR1 is MNHEY and CDR2 is SVGAGI. CDR3 sequence reads: CASSPGLAGRQTETQYF. Written as DNA, the CDR3 is TGTGCCAGCAGTCCCGGACTAGCGGGCCGGCAGACGGAGACCCAGTACTTC.

The gene calls are TRBV28 and TRBJ2-3, with a possible D match to TRBD1 (6 bases). V was shortened by 6 bases and J by 1 base, with 17 bases between the two germline ends. Looked up from germline, CDR1 is MDHEN and CDR2 is SYDVKM. The CDR3 spans 16 residues. This CDR3 is CASRAGQFPGTDTQYF. The DNA for the CDR3 is TGTGCCAGCAGGGCAGGACAGTTCCCCGGCACAGATACGCAGTATTTT. The whole variable domain, filled in from reference TRBV28 and TRBJ2-3, reads DVKVTQSSRYLVKRTGEKVFLECVQDMDHENMFWYRQDPGLGLRLIYFSYDVKMKEKGDIPEGYSVSREKKERFSLILESASTNQTSMYLCASRAGQFPGTDTQYFGPGTRLTVL.

V gene TRBV12-5 combines with J gene TRBJ1-5; 10 positions match TRBD1. The CDR3 has 17 residues. The germline V gene has CDR1 LGHNT and CDR2 FRNRAP. V was clipped by 5 bases and J by 0 bases; unmatched bases: 7. CDR3 bases: TGTGCTAGTGGTCCAGGGACAGGGGTCAATAGCAATCAGCCCCAGCATTTT. This sequence encodes CASGPGTGVNSNQPQHF.

This clonotype has only a few counts. The V gene is TRBV27, the J gene TRBJ2-2; TRBD2 matches 11 bases. Germline V gene sequence: CDR1 MNHEY, CDR2 SMNVEV (reference sequence). The CDR3 consists of 14 residues. V shed 10 bases, J shed 7 bases, and the junction held 8 bases outside the gene matches. The DNA for the CDR3 is TGTGCCACCTCGACTAGCGGGGAAGGCGGGGAGCTGTTTTTT. Translated, it gives CATSTSGEGGELFF.

Note on this clonotype: Germline and junction disagree at one end, which may indicate a read error. The V call is TRBV20-1, the J call TRBJ2-1, with D possibly being TRBD2 (5 bases). In germline, CDR1 is DFQATT, CDR2 SNEGSKA (reference sequence). This CDR3 has 12 residues. The CDR3 spells CSTSGRSNEQFF. CDR3 bases: TGCAGTACTAGTGGCAGGAGCAATGAGCAGTTCTTC.

This sequence joins TRBV27 and TRBJ1-5; tentatively, D is TRBD1 (6 bases). The V gene lost 0 bases and the J gene lost 7 bases, with 19 bases spanning the gap. CDR1 is MNHEY, CDR2 SMNVEV, per germline (reference sequence). CDR3 length: 17 residues. The CDR3 DNA follows: TGTGCCAGCAGTTTATCTTCACCACCCGGGGGCACCCAGCCCCAGCATTTT. This gives the protein CASSLSSPPGGTQPQHF.

This chain's CDR3 is CASSSYWGSTDTQYF. CDR3 DNA: TGTGCCAGCAGTTCCTACTGGGGGAGCACAGATACGCAGTATTTT. The chain is built from TRBV27 and TRBJ2-3, with D possibly called TRBD1 or TRBD2 (5 bases each). In germline, CDR1 is MNHEY, CDR2 SMNVEV (reference sequence). V was cut by 4 bases and J by 0 bases, with 11 bases left in between. The CDR3 length is 15 residues.